This TCR beta chain was observed in a study of shared clonotypes between healthy human individuals. CDR3 length equals 15 residues. V dropped 4 bases and J dropped 2 bases, with 11 bases sitting between them. Germline CDR1 reads MDHEN; CDR2 reads SYDVKM. Each of the donors was a healthy adult who was HIV-negative and had not had a recent acute infection or vaccination. Sequencing was performed with immunoSEQ multiplex PCR; in TCRdb, only in-frame clones are kept and a portion is missing. The sample carries about 2.4 million clones, 93% recorded once. This clone was picked up one time. This TCR came from a man aged 18 to 29 in good health. Some clones in this sample may be carry-over from other donors' samples. The V and J genes are TRBV28 and TRBJ1-4; D is unresolved. Sample: naive CD4+ T cells from PBMCs. Subset: CD45RA+ positively selected. CDR3 in DNA: TGTGCCAGCAGTTCCTCCGCCGCTACTAATGAAAAACTGTTTTTT. It encodes CASSSSAATNEKLFF.